This T cell receptor (beta chain) was captured by sequencing in a study of T cell responses to AZD1222 COVID-19 vaccine. The CDR3 loop spans 15 amino acids. Per germline, CDR1 MNHEY and CDR2 SVGEGT. V shed 0 bases and J shed 6 bases, with 9 bases lying between them. TCRdb's table, derived via immunoSEQ multiplex PCR, lists solely in-frame clones and lacks some. This table has 65,000 to 80,000 clones, about nine tenths appearing once. Study-level results: The donor group comprised mostly white British people and more females; the analysis possibly underestimated clonal diversity. None of the repertoires were sampled until the peak T cell response had passed.

Of note for this clone: Antigen specificity is unknown.

The sequence was collected from an adult in good health. This sample comprised peripheral blood, obtained on day 0 of AZD1222 vaccination. The rearrangement uses TRBV6-2 or TRBV6-3 and TRBJ1-6; maybe TRBD1 (5 bases). CDR3 in amino acids: CASSYSKGSNSPLHF. The CDR3 region has the DNA TGTGCCAGCAGTTACTCGAAGGGGAGTAATTCACCCCTCCACTTT.